Listed here is a single T cell receptor (beta chain). As yet, its antigen is unknown. This specimen belongs to a study of shared clonotypes between healthy human individuals. Notes on the study in general: Shared clonotypes across all four donors exceeded non-shared ones in generation probability. Owing to a small donor count, the genetic and exposure-history diversity represented was limited.

The assay was immunoSEQ multiplex PCR, and TCRdb's table has in-frame clones only and misses some. The repertoire has about 1 million clones, around 74% of them found once; the top ten carry approximately 1.5%. There are 15 residues in the CDR3. V lost 1 base and J 11 bases, leaving 18 bases between the germline ends. Germline CDR1 and CDR2: SGHAT and FQNNGV. The chain uses TRBV11-2 and TRBJ2-1; tentative D call: TRBD2 (6 bases). Sequencing used memory CD4+ T cells sorted from blood. Regarding subset: CD45RA-negative fraction. This sequence was found in a man between 18 and 35 years old in good health. In DNA, the CDR3 is TGTGCCAGCAGCTTAGGGGACTTTAGCTCGAACCAGCAGTTCTTC. This gives the protein CASSLGDFSSNQQFF.